This entry is about one TCR beta chain. Its specificity is unknown. Looked up from germline, CDR1 is LGHNA and CDR2 is YSLEER. Trimming took 4 bases from V and 3 from J; bases not matched to a gene: 5. The CDR3 covers 14 residues. TCRB transcripts that were expressed got sequenced, as all of the isolated RNA had been reverse transcribed. Libraries were prepared by immunoSEQ multiplex PCR; TCRdb keeps only in-frame clonotypes and omits some of them. Here the sample spans about 640,000 clones, 9.5% to 15% being singletons. The data originate from a study of beta chain features in type 1 diabetes. Study results and limitations: For Type 1 diabetes patients, all four CD4+ subsets carried TCRB CDR3s that were moderately but significantly shorter.

Input material: naive CD4+ T cells from blood. This TCR was recovered from a man aged 30 to 45 with type 1 diabetes. The rearrangement joins TRBV4-3 to TRBJ2-7, with 8 bases identical to TRBD1. This chain's CDR3 is CASSRGTGSYEQYF. The CDR3, as DNA: TGCGCCAGCAGCCGTGGGACAGGTAGCTACGAGCAGTACTTC.